This T cell receptor (beta chain) was retrieved from a study of OX40 agonist ivuxolimab in advanced cancers. Study-wide results and limits: Compared with CD4+, CD8+ T cells on average had more expanded clones. The 0.1-3.0 mg/kg partial responders had among the lowest clonal expansion.

Notes on this clone: What it binds is not known. The same CDR3 arises from other DNA sequences in this sample as well.

The assay was immunoSEQ multiplex PCR, and TCRdb's table has in-frame clones only and misses some. The sample yields around 80,000 clones, more than 85% seen once. Autoimmune disease history or systemic immunosuppression barred patients. The source of this sequence is an adult with an advanced solid tumor such as melanoma, head and neck, liver or kidney cancer. Sequencing was performed on CD4+ or CD8+ T cells sorted from blood, taken in a trial of the OX40 agonist ivuxolimab.

CDR3 amino acids: CAWSRLSGNTIYF. The DNA of the CDR3 is TGTGCCTGGAGTAGGCTCTCTGGAAACACCATATATTTT. The chain recombines TRBV30 with TRBJ1-3; D remains unclear. The CDR3 consists of 13 residues. Trimming took off 2 bases at V and 0 bases at J, with 5 bases between the two ends. Germline V lookup: CDR1 GTSNPN, CDR2 SVGIG (reference sequence).